These 24 T cell receptor beta chains were sequenced from one sample in a study of response to subunit inactivated influenza vaccine. TCRdb re-analysed the RT-PCR reads in MiXCR, keeping a single row per CDR3 protein. The sample holds about 540,000 distinct CDR3 sequences, under 30% seen once. This sample also appeared in a second study, on T cells expressing NK-cell markers. From that second work: It was by 5'RACE template switching with UMIs that TCR beta cDNA was made.

The sample in question was CD4+ T cells sorted from PBMCs, obtained about 13 days after vaccination. These receptors came from a man over 45 who received an inactivated influenza vaccine.

The V and J genes are TRBV12-3 or TRBV12-4 and TRBJ1-6; D uncertain. Trimming removed 2 bases at V and 6 bases at J, with 8 bases between. The CDR3 length is 14 residues. The CDR3 region is CASSLRRTNSPLHF. The CDR3 DNA is TGTGCCAGCAGTTTAAGGCGGACTAATTCACCCCTCCACTTT.

The sample holds a few counts of this clonotype. V and J are TRBV20-1 and TRBJ2-1, with 7 bases matching TRBD2. CDR1 is DFQATT and CDR2 is SNEGSKA in the germline V gene (reference sequence). The CDR3 consists of 13 residues. Losses at the gene ends were 6 bases for V and 4 bases for J; bases not matched to a gene: 6. DNA for the CDR3: TGCAGTGCCGTAGCGGGCCGTTACAATGAGCAGTTCTTC. Its translation is CSAVAGRYNEQFF.

V usage is TRBV11-2 and J usage is TRBJ2-2; D remains unclear. Germline V gene lookup returns CDR1 SGHAT and CDR2 FQNNGV. V was trimmed by 5 bases and J by 1 base, leaving 11 bases between them. CDR3 length: 15 residues. The CDR3 sequence is CASSPDQLNTGELFF. The DNA of the CDR3 is TGTGCCAGCAGCCCAGACCAGTTGAACACCGGGGAGCTGTTTTTT.

This clonotype has ten or more counts. The chain has TRBV9 and TRBJ2-1, with D possibly matching TRBD2 (6 bases). The V end was cut by 0 bases, the J end by 1 base, with 8 bases between. Germline V gene sequence: CDR1 SGDLS, CDR2 YYNGEE. The CDR3 has 15 residues. The chain's CDR3 is CASSVAGTSYNEQFF. CDR3 coding DNA: TGTGCCAGCAGCGTAGCCGGGACTTCCTACAATGAGCAGTTCTTC.

The J gene is TRBJ2-7, the V gene TRBV6-1; 10 bases line up with TRBD1. This CDR3 spans 15 amino acids. Trimming took 6 bases from V and 2 from J; bases not matched to a gene: 7. Germline V lookup: CDR1 MNHNS, CDR2 SASEGT. CDR3 amino acids: CASRFRDRGTYEQYF. The CDR3 DNA reads as TGTGCCAGCAGATTCCGGGACAGGGGTACCTACGAGCAGTACTTC.

This clonotype has a count of ten or more. The chain joins TRBV5-6 to TRBJ2-7, with TRBD1 identical over 7 bases. The ends lost 0 bases at V and 11 bases at J; junction bases unmatched: 17. Germline V CDR1 and CDR2: SGHDT, YYEEEE. CDR3 length: 16 amino acids. The chain's CDR3 is CASSLGILGDRMGEYF. The CDR3, as DNA: TGTGCCAGCAGCTTGGGGATATTGGGGGACAGAATGGGGGAGTACTTC.

V gene TRBV5-6 combines with J gene TRBJ2-7; a weak D match, TRBD2 (5 bases). V dropped 6 bases and J dropped 2 bases, with 9 bases sitting between them. Germline CDR1 reads SGHDT; CDR2 reads YYEEEE. This CDR3 spans 12 amino acids. The CDR3 DNA is TGTGCCAGCACCGGGGTTGCCTACGAGCAGTACTTC. Translating it yields CASTGVAYEQYF.

This clonotype was observed a few times. The chain combines TRBV5-5 with TRBJ1-6, with D unresolved. V dropped 4 bases and J dropped 7 bases, with 12 bases sitting between them. CDR1 is SGHKS and CDR2 is YYEKEE in the germline V gene (reference sequence). The CDR3 is 14 amino acids. Written as DNA, the CDR3 is TGTGCCAGCAGCGGACGGGTCGTAAATTCACCCCTCCACTTT. The encoded protein is CASSGRVVNSPLHF.

The V call is TRBV5-1, the J call TRBJ2-2; a weak D match, TRBD1 (5 bases). The ends were cut back, 6 bases at V and 7 bases at J, with 13 bases in the middle. Germline-derived CDR1 and CDR2 are SGHRS and YFSETQ. The CDR3 runs to 13 residues. The DNA for the CDR3 is TGCGCCAGCATGAAAGGGGTCGGCGGGGAGCTGTTTTTT. Amino acid sequence: CASMKGVGGELFF.

This clonotype has just a few counts. The rearrangement joins TRBV24-1 to TRBJ2-3; 8 positions agree with TRBD2. This CDR3 contains 17 residues. Germline assignment: CDR1 KGHDR and CDR2 SFDVKD. Unmatched junction bases numbered 8, after V lost 4 bases and J lost 0 bases. The CDR3 sequence is CATSEAGASGSTDTQYF. CDR3 DNA sequence: TGTGCCACCAGTGAGGCGGGGGCTAGCGGGAGCACAGATACGCAGTATTTT.

This clonotype has only a few counts. The V and J genes are TRBV5-6 and TRBJ2-5; no clear D. This CDR3 contains 14 residues. Trimming stripped 2 bases from V and 3 bases from J, with 11 bases between. Germline V gives CDR1 SGHDT, CDR2 YYEEEE. This CDR3 reads CASSFDPVEETQYF. CDR3 in DNA: TGTGCCAGCAGCTTTGATCCGGTAGAAGAGACCCAGTACTTC.

The rearrangement joins TRBV20-1 to TRBJ2-4; 7 positions match TRBD1. The CDR3 runs to 14 residues. Trimming at V came to 6 bases and at J to 3 bases, leaving 8 bases not matched to a gene. The germline CDR1 and CDR2 sequences are DFQATT and SNEGSKA (reference sequence). CDR3 region: CSASGGLGKNIQYF. For the CDR3, the DNA is TGCAGTGCCTCAGGGGGTCTAGGCAAAAACATTCAGTACTTC.

This clonotype was found a few times. The rearrangement uses TRBV28 and TRBJ2-7, with 9 bases identical to TRBD2. With V trimmed by 9 bases and J by 4 bases, 7 bases remained unmatched. This CDR3 has 13 residues. Per germline, CDR1 MDHEN and CDR2 SYDVKM. The DNA of the CDR3 is TGTGCCAGAATAGCGGGGGACGATTACGAGCAGTACTTC. It translates to CARIAGDDYEQYF.

The chain joins TRBV7-9 to TRBJ2-7; no reliable D call. Germline V gives CDR1 SEHNR, CDR2 FQNEAQ (reference sequence). This CDR3 has 12 amino acids. V lost 5 bases and J 3 bases, leaving 8 bases between the germline ends. The CDR3 region has the DNA TGTGCCAGCAGCGAGAAGATCTACGAGCAGTACTTC. Translation gives CASSEKIYEQYF.

This clonotype was counted ten times or more. The chain uses TRBV10-3 and TRBJ2-7; D remains ambiguous. From germline, CDR1 is ENHRY and CDR2 SYGVKD. The CDR3 has 14 residues. The V and J ends lost 4 bases and 0 bases respectively, with 10 bases between them. The CDR3 nucleotides are TGTGCCATCAGTGTTGGACCGAACTCCTACGAGCAGTACTTC. Protein sequence: CAISVGPNSYEQYF.

This chain links TRBV20-1 with TRBJ2-2, with 11 bases lining up with TRBD2. V gave up 6 bases and J gave up 6 bases; unmatched junction bases: 6. In germline, CDR1 is DFQATT, CDR2 SNEGSKA (reference sequence). CDR3 size: 14 residues. CDR3: CSARTSGHAGELFF. CDR3 bases: TGCAGTGCGCGGACTAGCGGGCATGCCGGGGAGCTGTTTTTT.

This clonotype was seen more than once but under ten times. V is TRBV28 and J is TRBJ2-5; 9 bases align to TRBD1. The length of the CDR3 is 16 residues. J gave up 7 bases and V 6 bases, and 15 bases lay outside the gene matches. Germline V CDR1 and CDR2: MDHEN, SYDVKM. The CDR3 sequence is CASSTAGQGIDGTQYF. CDR3 sequence (DNA): TGTGCCAGCAGCACAGCGGGACAGGGTATCGACGGGACCCAGTACTTC.

This rearrangement joins TRBV29-1 to TRBJ2-3, with 11 bases lining up with TRBD2. Germline V gene lookup returns CDR1 SQVTM and CDR2 ANQGSEA. The CDR3 covers 12 residues. CDR3 sequence reads: CSYSGGADTQYF. CDR3 sequence (DNA): TGCAGTTATAGCGGGGGGGCAGATACGCAGTATTTT.

This clonotype was counted many times. The genes are TRBV20-1 and TRBJ2-1; D is possibly TRBD1 or TRBD2 (5 bases each). The CDR3 loop spans 16 amino acids. V was pared by 1 base and J by 3 bases, with 16 bases between. From germline, CDR1 is DFQATT and CDR2 SNEGSKA (reference sequence). Written as DNA, the CDR3 is TGCAGTGCTAGAGCCCTAGCATCGGACATCTACAATGAGCAGTTCTTC. Translated: CSARALASDIYNEQFF.

The chain employs TRBV20-1 and TRBJ1-6, with D unresolved. The V end was cut by 3 bases, the J end by 0 bases, with 9 bases between. Per germline, CDR1 DFQATT and CDR2 SNEGSKA (reference sequence). CDR3 length: 15 residues. The CDR3 nucleotides read TGCAGTGCTAGTGGGCAGAGCTCCTATAATTCACCCCTCCACTTT. Translated: CSASGQSSYNSPLHF.

The CDR3, as DNA: TGCAGTTCGACTAGCGGGAGTCTCTACGAGCAGTACTTC. Its translation: CSSTSGSLYEQYF. The V gene is TRBV20-1, the J gene TRBJ2-7; TRBD2 matches at 12 bases. Germline trimming cut 8 bases from V and 3 bases from J; bases unmatched to any gene: 5. There are 13 residues in the CDR3. Germline V gene lookup returns CDR1 DFQATT and CDR2 SNEGSKA (reference sequence).

This chain links TRBV10-3 with TRBJ1-5; D is uncertain. This CDR3 spans 14 amino acids. Trimming cost V 2 bases and J 3 bases, with 8 bases left between them. Germline V CDR1 and CDR2: ENHRY, SYGVKD. CDR3 DNA sequence: TGTGCCATCAGTGAGGAGGGATCCAATCAGCCCCAGCATTTT. Protein product: CAISEEGSNQPQHF.

Only a few counts were recorded for this clonotype. The chain combines TRBV5-6 with TRBJ2-1; the match to TRBD1 covers 7 bases. Germline V gene data show CDR1 as SGHDT and CDR2 as YYEEEE. The CDR3 length is 16 residues. The J segment lost 0 bases and the V segment lost 5 bases, leaving 8 bases of the junction unmatched. As DNA, the CDR3 is TGTGCCAGCAGGGCCGGTTGGGACAGCTCCTACAATGAGCAGTTCTTC. This codes for CASRAGWDSSYNEQFF.

The V call is TRBV7-9, the J call TRBJ2-3; the D is unclear. V was pared by 1 base and J by 0 bases, with 8 bases between. The CDR3 consists of 15 residues. Germline V gene data show CDR1 as SEHNR and CDR2 as FQNEAQ (reference sequence). CDR3 coding DNA: TGTGCCAGCAGCTTAGAGCGATTTAGCACAGATACGCAGTATTTT. It translates to CASSLERFSTDTQYF.